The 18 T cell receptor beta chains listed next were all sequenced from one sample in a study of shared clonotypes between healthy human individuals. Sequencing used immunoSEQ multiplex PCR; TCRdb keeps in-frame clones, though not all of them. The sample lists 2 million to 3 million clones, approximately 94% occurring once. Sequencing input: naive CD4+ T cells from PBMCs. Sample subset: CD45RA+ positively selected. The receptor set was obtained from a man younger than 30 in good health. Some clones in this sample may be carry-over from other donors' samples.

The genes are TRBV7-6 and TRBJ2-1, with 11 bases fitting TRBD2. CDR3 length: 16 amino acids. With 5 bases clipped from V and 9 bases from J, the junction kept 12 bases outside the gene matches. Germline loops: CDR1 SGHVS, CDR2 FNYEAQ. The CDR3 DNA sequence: TGTGCCAGCAGCACCATCCTAGCGGGGGGTTGGGTTGAGCAGTTCTTC. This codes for CASSTILAGGWVEQFF.

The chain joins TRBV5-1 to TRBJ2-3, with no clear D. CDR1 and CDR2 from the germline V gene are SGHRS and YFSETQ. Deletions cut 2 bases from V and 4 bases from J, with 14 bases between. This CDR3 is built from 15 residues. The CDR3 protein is CASSLPGRRPDTQYF. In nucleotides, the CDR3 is TGCGCCAGCAGCTTACCTGGCAGGCGCCCAGATACGCAGTATTTT.

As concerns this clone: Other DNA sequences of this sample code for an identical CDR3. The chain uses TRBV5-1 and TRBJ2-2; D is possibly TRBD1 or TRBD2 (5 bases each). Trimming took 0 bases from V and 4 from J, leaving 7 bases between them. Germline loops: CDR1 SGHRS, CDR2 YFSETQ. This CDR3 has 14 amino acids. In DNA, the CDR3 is TGCGCCAGCAGCTTGGATGGGGGCACCGGGGAGCTGTTTTTT. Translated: CASSLDGGTGELFF.

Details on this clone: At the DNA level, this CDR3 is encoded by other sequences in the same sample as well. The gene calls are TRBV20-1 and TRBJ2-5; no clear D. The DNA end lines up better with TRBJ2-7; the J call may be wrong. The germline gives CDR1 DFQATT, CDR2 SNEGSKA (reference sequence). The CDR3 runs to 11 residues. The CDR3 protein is CSARGPYEQYF. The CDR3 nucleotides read TGCAGTGCTAGAGGTCCCTACGAGCAGTACTTC.

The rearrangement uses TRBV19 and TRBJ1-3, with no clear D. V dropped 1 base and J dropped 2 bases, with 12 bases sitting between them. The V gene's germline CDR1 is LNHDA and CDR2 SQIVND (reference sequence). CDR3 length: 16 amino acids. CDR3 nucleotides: TGTGCCAGTAGTATAGGCCCCGGACGGACTGGAAACACCATATATTTT. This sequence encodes CASSIGPGRTGNTIYF. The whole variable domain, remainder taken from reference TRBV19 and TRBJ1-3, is DGGITQSPKYLFRKEGQNVTLSCEQNLNHDAMYWYRQDPGQGLRLIYYSQIVNDFQKGDIAEGYSVSREKKESFPLTVTSAQKNPTAFYLCASSIGPGRTGNTIYFGEGSWLTVV.

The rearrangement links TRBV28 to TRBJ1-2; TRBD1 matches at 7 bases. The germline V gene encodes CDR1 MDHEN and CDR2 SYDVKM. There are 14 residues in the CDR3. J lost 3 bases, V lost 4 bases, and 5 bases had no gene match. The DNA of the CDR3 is TGTGCCAGCAGTTCTGGACAGGTACACTATGGCTACACCTTC. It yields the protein CASSSGQVHYGYTF.

CDR3 amino acids: CASSTWGLNEAFF. The CDR3 bases are TGTGCCAGTAGTACCTGGGGCTTGAATGAAGCTTTCTTT. The rearrangement joins TRBV19 to TRBJ1-1, with D possibly TRBD1 on 5 matching bases. CDR1 LNHDA and CDR2 SQIVND come from the germline V gene (reference sequence). The CDR3 sequence is 13 residues long. V gave up 4 bases and J gave up 7 bases, with 13 bases separating them.

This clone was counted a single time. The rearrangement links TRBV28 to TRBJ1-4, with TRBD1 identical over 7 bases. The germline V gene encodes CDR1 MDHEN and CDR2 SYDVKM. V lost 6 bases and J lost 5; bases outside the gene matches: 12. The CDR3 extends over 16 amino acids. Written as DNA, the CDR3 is TGTGCCAGCAGAGGGGGCAGGGAGACTTTAAATGAAAAACTGTTTTTT. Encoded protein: CASRGGRETLNEKLFF.

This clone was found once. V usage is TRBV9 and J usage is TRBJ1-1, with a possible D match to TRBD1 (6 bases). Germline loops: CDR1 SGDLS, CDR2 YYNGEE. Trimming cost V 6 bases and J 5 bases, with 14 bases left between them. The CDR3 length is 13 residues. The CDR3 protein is CASTRGFGTEAFF. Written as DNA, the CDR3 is TGTGCCAGCACCAGGGGTTTCGGTACTGAAGCTTTCTTT.

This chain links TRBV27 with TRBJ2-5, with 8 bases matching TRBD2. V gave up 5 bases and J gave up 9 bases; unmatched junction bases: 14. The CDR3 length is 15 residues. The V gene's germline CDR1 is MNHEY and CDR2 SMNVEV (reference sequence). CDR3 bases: TGTGCCAGCAGTATAACGGGAGGGGGTTTTTGGGCCCAGTACTTC. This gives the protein CASSITGGGFWAQYF.

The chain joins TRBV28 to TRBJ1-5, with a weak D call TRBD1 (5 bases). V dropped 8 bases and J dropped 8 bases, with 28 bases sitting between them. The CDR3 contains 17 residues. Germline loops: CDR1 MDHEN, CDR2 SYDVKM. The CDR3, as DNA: TGTGCCAGCGGCCCCCCGGGGGTACGCGTGGTGTGGGAGCCCCAGCATTTT. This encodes CASGPPGVRVVWEPQHF. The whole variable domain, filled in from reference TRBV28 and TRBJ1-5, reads DVKVTQSSRYLVKRTGEKVFLECVQDMDHENMFWYRQDPGLGLRLIYFSYDVKMKEKGDIPEGYSVSREKKERFSLILESASTNQTSMYLCASGPPGVRVVWEPQHFGDGTRLSIL.

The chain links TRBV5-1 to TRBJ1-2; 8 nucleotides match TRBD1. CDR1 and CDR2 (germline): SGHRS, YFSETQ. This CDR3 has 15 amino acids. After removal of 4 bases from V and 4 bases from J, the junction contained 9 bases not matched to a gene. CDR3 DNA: TGCGCCAGCAGCCTCGTGGACAGGGATGCCTATGGCTACACCTTC. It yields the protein CASSLVDRDAYGYTF.

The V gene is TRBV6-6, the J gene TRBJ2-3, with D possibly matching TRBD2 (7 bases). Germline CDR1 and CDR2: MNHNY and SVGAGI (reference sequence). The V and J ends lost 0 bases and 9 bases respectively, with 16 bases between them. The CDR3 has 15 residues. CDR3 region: CASSYSGGGQGTQYF. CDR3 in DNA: TGTGCCAGCAGTTACTCGGGAGGGGGGCAGGGCACGCAGTATTTT.

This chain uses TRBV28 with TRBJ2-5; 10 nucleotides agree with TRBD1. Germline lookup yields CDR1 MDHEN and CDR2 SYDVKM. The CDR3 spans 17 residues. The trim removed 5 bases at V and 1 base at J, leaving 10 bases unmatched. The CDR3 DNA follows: TGTGCCAGCAGTGGCCCAATCCGGGACAGGGGCCAAGAGACCCAGTACTTC. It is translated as CASSGPIRDRGQETQYF.

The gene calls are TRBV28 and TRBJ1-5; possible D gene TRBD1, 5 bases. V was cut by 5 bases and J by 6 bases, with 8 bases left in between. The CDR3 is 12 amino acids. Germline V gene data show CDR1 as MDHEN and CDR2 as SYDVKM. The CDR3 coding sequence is TGTGCCAGCAGTCCAGGGAGTCAGCCCCAGCATTTT. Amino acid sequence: CASSPGSQPQHF.

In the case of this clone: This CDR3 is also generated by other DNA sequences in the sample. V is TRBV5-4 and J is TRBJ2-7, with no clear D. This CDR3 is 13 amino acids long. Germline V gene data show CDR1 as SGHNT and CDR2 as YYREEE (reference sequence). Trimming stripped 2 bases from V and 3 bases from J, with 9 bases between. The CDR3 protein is CASSFPGGYEQYF. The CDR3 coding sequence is TGTGCCAGCAGCTTCCCCGGTGGCTACGAGCAGTACTTC.

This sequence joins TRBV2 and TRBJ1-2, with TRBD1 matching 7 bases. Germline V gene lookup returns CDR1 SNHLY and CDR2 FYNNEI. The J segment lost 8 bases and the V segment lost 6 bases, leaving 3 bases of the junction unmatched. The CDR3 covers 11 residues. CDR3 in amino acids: CASSRTGGYTF. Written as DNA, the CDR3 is TGTGCCAGCAGCCGGACAGGCGGCTACACCTTC.

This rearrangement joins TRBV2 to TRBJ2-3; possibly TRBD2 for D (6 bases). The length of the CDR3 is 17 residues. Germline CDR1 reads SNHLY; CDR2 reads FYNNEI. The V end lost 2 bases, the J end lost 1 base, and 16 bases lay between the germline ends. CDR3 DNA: TGTGCCAGCAGTGAAAGGTTGTGGGAGGCCCGCACAGATACGCAGTATTTT. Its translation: CASSERLWEARTDTQYF.